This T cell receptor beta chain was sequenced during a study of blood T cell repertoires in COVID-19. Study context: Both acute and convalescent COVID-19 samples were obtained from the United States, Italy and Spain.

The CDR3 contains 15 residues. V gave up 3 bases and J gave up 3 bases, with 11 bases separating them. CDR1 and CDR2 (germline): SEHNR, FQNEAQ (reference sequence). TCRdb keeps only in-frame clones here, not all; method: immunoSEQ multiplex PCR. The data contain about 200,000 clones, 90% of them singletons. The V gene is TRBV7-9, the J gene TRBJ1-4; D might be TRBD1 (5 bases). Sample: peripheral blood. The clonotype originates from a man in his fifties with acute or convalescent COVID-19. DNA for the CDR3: TGTGCCAGCAGCTTTTTAACAGGACCTAATGAAAAACTGTTTTTT. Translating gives CASSFLTGPNEKLFF.